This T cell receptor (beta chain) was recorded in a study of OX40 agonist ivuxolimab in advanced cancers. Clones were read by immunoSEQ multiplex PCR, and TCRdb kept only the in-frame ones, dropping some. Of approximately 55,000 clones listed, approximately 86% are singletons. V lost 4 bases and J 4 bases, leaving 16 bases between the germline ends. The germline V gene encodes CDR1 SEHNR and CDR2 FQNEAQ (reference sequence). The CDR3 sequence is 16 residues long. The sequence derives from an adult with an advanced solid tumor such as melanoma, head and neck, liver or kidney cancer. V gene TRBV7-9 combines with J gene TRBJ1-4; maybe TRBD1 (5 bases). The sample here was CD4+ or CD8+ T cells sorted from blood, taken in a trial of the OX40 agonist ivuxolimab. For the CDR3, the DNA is TGTGCCAGCAGCTCGCGGGTTGGGGCTGATAATGAAAAACTGTTTTTT. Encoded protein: CASSSRVGADNEKLFF.